This entry describes one T cell receptor beta chain. Arm-PCR of CDR3 regions with iRepertoire HTBI primers generated TCR beta libraries. MiXCR was run by TCRdb on the multiplex PCR reads, yielding one entry per CDR3 protein. The data show roughly 700,000 distinct CDR3 sequences, with around 30% seen just once and about two fifths held by the top ten. Trimming shortened V by 4 bases and J by 4 bases, and 10 bases separated the two germline ends. The CDR3 covers 13 residues. The germline CDR1 and CDR2 sequences are LNHDA and SQIVND (reference sequence). This record belongs to a study of regulatory T cells in long-lasting Graves disease. Time point of the sample: persistent/refractory GD, antithyroid drugs over 5 years with positive TRAb. PBMC-extracted RNA yielded the TCR library. Xi'an, China, was home to the endocrinology department that provided patients.

The material was peripheral blood mononuclear cells (PBMCs), obtained when the disease was refractory, from a patient treated with antithyroid drugs. The sequence was collected from a female donor with Graves disease. This chain uses TRBV19 with TRBJ1-1, with D possibly being TRBD1 (5 bases). This chain's CDR3 is CASSTSGATEAFF. The CDR3 DNA follows: TGTGCCAGTAGTACTTCCGGGGCCACTGAAGCTTTCTTT.